The 2 T cell receptor beta chains below come from one sample, sequenced in a study of blood T cell repertoires in COVID-19. Data came from immunoSEQ multiplex PCR; TCRdb stores just in-frame clones and leaves some out. The repertoire includes tens of thousands of clones, around four fifths of them detected once, and nearly 3.5% sits in the top ten. The material sequenced was peripheral blood. Every receptor here comes from a man aged 45-65 years with acute or convalescent COVID-19.

The count of this clone is one. The genes are TRBV28 and TRBJ2-7; TRBD1 aligns across 8 bases. The CDR3 contains 14 residues. After removal of 5 bases from V and 7 bases from J, the junction contained 10 bases not matched to a gene. The V gene's germline CDR1 is MDHEN and CDR2 SYDVKM. CDR3: CASSARGLAGEQYF. CDR3 nucleotide sequence: TGTGCCAGCAGTGCCAGGGGGCTGGCCGGTGAGCAGTACTTC.

This chain links TRBV3-1 (or the pseudogene TRBV3-2) with TRBJ2-7, with TRBD1 matching over 9 bases. CDR1 is LGHDT and CDR2 is YNNKEL in the germline V gene (reference sequence). The CDR3 covers 13 residues. The trim removed 4 bases at V and 5 bases at J, leaving 3 bases unmatched. CDR3 region: CASSLGDRDEQYF. The CDR3 DNA sequence: TGTGCCAGCAGCCTAGGGGACAGGGACGAGCAGTACTTC.